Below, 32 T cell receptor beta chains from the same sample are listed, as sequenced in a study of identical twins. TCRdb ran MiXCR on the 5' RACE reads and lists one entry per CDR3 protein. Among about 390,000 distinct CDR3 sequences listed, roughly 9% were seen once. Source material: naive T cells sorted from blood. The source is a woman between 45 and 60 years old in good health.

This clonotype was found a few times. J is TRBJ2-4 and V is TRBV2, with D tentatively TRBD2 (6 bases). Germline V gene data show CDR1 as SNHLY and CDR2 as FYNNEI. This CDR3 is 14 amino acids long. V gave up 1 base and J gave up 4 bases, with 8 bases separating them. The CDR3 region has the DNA TGTGCCAGCAGTGAAGTTCGGGGGAAAAACATTCAGTACTTC. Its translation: CASSEVRGKNIQYF.

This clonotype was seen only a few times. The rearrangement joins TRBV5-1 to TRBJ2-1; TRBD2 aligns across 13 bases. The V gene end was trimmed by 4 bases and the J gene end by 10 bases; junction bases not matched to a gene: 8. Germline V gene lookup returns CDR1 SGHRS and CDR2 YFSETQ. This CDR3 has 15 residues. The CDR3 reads CASSPGLAGAGEQFF. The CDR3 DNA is TGCGCCAGCAGCCCTGGACTAGCGGGAGCAGGCGAGCAGTTCTTC.

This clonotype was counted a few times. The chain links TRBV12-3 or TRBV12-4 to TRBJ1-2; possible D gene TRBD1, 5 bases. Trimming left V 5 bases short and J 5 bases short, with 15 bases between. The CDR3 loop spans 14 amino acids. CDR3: CASSGASQGYGYTF. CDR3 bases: TGTGCCAGCAGTGGCGCTTCGCAGGGTTATGGCTACACCTTC.

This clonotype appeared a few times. The CDR3 nucleotides are TGCAGTGCTAGCGCGAGGGCCGGATGGGAGACCCAGTACTTC. Amino acids: CSASARAGWETQYF. The V and J genes are TRBV20-1 and TRBJ2-5; TRBD2 might be the D (5 bases). The CDR3 contains 14 residues. Germline V CDR1 and CDR2: DFQATT, SNEGSKA (reference sequence). The V gene lost 3 bases and the J gene lost 5 bases, with 16 bases spanning the gap.

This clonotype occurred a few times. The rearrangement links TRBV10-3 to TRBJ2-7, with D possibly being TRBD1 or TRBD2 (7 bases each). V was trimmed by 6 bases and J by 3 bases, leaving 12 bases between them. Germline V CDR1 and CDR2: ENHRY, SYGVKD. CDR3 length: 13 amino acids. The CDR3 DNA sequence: TGTGCCATCAGGGGAGGGGGCCACTACGAGCAGTACTTC. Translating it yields CAIRGGGHYEQYF.

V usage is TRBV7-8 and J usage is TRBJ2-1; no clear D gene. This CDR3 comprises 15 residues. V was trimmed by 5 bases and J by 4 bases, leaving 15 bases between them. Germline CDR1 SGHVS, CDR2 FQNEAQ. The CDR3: CASSPSPLGYNEQFF. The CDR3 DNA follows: TGTGCCAGCAGCCCCTCACCCCTGGGGTACAATGAGCAGTTCTTC.

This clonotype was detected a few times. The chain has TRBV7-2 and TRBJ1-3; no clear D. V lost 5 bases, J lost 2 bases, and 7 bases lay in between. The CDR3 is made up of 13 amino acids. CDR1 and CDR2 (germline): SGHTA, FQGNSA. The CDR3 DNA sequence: TGTGCCAGCAGCCCGGTCACTGGAAACACCATATATTTT. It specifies CASSPVTGNTIYF.

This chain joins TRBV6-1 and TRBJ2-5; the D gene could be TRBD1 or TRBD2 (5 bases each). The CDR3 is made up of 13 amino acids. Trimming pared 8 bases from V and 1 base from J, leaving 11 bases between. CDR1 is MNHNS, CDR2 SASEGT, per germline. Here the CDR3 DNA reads TGTGCCAGCGGGACGTGGGCCCAAGAGACCCAGTACTTC. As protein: CASGTWAQETQYF.

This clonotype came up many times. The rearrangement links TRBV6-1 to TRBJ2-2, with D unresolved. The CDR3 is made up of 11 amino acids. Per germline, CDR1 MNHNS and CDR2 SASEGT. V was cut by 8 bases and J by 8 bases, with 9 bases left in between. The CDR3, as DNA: TGTGCCAGCTTGAGATCTGGGGAGCTGTTTTTT. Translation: CASLRSGELFF.

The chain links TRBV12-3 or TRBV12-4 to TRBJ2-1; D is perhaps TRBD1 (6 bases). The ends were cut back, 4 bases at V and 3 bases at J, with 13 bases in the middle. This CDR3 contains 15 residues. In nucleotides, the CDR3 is TGTGCCAGCAGTTCGCACGGACAGAACTACAATGAGCAGTTCTTC. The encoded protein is CASSSHGQNYNEQFF.

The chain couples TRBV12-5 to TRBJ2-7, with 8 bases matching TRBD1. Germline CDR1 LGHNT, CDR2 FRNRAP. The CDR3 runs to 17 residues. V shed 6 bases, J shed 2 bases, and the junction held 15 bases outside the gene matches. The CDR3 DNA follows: TGTGCTAGTGGAAAATCAACCGGGACAGGTGAAGCCTACGAGCAGTACGTC. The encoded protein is CASGKSTGTGEAYEQYV.

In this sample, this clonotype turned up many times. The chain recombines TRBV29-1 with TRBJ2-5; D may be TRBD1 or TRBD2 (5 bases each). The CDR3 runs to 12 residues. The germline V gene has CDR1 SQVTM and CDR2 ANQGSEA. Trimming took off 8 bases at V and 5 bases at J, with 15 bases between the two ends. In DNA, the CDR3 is TGCAGCCTCCGGGGCCCAGGGGAGACCCAGTACTTC. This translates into CSLRGPGETQYF.

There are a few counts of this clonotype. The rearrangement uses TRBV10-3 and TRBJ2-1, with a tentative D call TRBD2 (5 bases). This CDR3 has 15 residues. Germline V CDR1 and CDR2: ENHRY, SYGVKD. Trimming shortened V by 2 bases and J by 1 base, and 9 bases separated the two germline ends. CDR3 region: CAISEEGMSYNEQFF. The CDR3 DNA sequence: TGTGCCATCAGTGAGGAGGGAATGTCCTACAATGAGCAGTTCTTC.

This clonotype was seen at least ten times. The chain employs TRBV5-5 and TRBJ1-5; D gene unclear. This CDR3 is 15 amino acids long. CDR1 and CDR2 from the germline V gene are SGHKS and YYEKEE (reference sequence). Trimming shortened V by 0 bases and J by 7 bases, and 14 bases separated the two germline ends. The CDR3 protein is CASSLAWGSGQPQHF. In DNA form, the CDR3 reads TGTGCCAGCAGCTTGGCATGGGGATCGGGACAGCCCCAGCATTTT.

CDR3 sequence: CSVERTGGVRETQYF. The CDR3 DNA sequence: TGCAGCGTTGAGAGGACAGGGGGCGTCCGGGAGACCCAGTACTTC. The chain links TRBV29-1 to TRBJ2-5; 11 bases align to TRBD1. Germline assignment: CDR1 SQVTM and CDR2 ANQGSEA. CDR3 length: 15 residues. V gave up 3 bases and J gave up 5 bases; unmatched junction bases: 8.

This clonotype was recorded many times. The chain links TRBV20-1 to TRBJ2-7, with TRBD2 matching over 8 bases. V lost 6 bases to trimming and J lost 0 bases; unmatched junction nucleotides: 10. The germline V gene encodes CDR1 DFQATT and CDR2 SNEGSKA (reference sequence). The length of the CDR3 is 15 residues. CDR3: CSAQDLREVSYEQYV. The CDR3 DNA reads TGCAGTGCCCAGGACTTGCGGGAGGTCTCCTACGAGCAGTACGTC.

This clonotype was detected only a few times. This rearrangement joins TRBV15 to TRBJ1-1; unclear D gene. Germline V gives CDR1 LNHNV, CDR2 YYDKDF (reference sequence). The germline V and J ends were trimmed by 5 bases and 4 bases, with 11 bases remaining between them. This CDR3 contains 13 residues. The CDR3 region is CATSQAGSTEAFF. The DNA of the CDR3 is TGTGCCACCAGCCAGGCCGGGAGCACTGAAGCTTTCTTT.

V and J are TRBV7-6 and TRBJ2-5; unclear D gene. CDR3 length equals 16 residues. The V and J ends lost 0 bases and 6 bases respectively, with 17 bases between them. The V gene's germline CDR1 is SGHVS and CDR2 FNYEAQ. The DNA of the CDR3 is TGTGCCAGCAGCTTAGCGTCTAGAGGAGTACGACAGACCCAGTACTTC. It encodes CASSLASRGVRQTQYF.

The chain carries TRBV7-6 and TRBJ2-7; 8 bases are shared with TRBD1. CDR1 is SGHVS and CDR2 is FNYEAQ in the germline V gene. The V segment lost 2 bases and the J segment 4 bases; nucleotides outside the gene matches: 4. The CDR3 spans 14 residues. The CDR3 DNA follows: TGTGCCAGCAGCTTATTACAGGGGGGTTACGAGCAGTACGTC. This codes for CASSLLQGGYEQYV.

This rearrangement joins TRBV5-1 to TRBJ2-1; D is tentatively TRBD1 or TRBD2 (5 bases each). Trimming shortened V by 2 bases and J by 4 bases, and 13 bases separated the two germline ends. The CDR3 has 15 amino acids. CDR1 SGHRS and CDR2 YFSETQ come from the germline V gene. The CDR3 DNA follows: TGCGCCAGCAGCTTTTCCGGGACCGCTTACAATGAGCAGTTCTTC. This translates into CASSFSGTAYNEQFF.

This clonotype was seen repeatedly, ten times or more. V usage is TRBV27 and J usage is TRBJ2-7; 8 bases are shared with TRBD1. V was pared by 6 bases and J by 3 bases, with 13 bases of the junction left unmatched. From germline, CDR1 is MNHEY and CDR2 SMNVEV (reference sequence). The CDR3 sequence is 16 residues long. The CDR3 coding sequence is TGTGCCAGCAGCTGGCGTGTCGGGACAGGCAACTACGAGCAGTACTTC. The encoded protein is CASSWRVGTGNYEQYF.

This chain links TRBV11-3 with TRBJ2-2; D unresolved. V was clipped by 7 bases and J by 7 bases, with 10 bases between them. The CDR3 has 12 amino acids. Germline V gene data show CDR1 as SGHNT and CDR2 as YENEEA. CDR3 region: CASMGRVGELFF. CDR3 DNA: TGTGCCAGCATGGGAAGGGTCGGGGAGCTGTTTTTT.

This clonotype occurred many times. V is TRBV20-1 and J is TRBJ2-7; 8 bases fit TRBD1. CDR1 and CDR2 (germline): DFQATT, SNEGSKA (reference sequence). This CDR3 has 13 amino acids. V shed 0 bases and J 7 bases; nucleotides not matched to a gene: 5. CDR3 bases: TGCAGTGCTAGAGAGCTGACAGGGGTTGAGCAGTACTTC. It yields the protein CSARELTGVEQYF.

CDR3 in DNA: TGTGCCAGCAGCTTAGACCGGGGGAGGACAGATACGCAGTATTTT. This gives the protein CASSLDRGRTDTQYF. The chain couples TRBV7-9 to TRBJ2-3, with D maybe TRBD2 (6 bases). The V and J ends lost 1 base and 3 bases respectively, with 11 bases between them. Germline V CDR1 and CDR2: SEHNR, FQNEAQ (reference sequence). This CDR3 is 15 amino acids long.

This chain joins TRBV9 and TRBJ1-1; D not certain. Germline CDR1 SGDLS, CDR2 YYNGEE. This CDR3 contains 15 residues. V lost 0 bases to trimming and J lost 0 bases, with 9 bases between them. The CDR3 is CASSVESGLNTEAFF. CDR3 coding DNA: TGTGCCAGCAGCGTAGAAAGTGGGTTGAACACTGAAGCTTTCTTT.

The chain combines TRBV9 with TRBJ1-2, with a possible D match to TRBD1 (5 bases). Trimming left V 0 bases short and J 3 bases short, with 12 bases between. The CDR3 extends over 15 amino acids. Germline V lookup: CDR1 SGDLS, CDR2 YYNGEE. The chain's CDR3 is CASSVASLGDYGYTF. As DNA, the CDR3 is TGTGCCAGCAGCGTAGCGTCCTTGGGGGACTATGGCTACACCTTC. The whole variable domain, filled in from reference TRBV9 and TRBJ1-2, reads DSGVTQTPKHLITATGQRVTLRCSPRSGDLSVYWYQQSLDQGLQFLIQYYNGEERAKGNILERFSAQQFPDLHSELNLSSLELGDSALYFCASSVASLGDYGYTFGSGTRLTVV.

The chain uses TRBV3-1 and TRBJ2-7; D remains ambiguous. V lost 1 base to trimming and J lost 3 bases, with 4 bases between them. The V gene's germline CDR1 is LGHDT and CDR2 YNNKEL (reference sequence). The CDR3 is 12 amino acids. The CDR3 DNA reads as TGTGCCAGCAGCCAAGGGGACTACGAGCAGTACTTC. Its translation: CASSQGDYEQYF.

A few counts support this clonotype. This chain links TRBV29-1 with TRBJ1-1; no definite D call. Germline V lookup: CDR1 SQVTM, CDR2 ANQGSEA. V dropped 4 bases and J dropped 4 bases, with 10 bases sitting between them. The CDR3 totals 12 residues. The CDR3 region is CSVVEGGTEAFF. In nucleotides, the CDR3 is TGCAGCGTTGTTGAGGGCGGCACTGAAGCTTTCTTT.

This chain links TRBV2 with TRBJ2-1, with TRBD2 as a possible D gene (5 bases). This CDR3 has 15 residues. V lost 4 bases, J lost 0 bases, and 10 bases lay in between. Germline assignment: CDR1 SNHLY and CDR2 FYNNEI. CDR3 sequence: CASSVEEPSYNEQFF. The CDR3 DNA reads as TGTGCCAGCAGTGTGGAGGAGCCCTCCTACAATGAGCAGTTCTTC.

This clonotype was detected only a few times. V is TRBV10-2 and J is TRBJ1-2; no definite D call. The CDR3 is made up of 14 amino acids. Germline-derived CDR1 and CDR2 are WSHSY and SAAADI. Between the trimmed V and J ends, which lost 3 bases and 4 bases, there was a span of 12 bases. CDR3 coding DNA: TGCGCCAGCAGTGAAGCCGACTACTCCTATGGCTACACCTTC. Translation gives CASSEADYSYGYTF.

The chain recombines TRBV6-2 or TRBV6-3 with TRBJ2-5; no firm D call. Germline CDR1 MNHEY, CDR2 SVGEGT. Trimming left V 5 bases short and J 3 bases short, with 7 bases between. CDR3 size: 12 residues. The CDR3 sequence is CASSGWEETQYF. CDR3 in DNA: TGTGCCAGCAGTGGTTGGGAAGAGACCCAGTACTTC.

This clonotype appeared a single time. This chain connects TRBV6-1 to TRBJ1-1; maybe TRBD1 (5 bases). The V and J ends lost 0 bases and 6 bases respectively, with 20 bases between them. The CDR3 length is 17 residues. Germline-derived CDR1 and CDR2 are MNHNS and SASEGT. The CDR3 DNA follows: TGTGCCAGCAGTGAAGCAGTTGCGGGGCTGCGGGGTCCTGAAGCTTTCTTT. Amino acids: CASSEAVAGLRGPEAFF.